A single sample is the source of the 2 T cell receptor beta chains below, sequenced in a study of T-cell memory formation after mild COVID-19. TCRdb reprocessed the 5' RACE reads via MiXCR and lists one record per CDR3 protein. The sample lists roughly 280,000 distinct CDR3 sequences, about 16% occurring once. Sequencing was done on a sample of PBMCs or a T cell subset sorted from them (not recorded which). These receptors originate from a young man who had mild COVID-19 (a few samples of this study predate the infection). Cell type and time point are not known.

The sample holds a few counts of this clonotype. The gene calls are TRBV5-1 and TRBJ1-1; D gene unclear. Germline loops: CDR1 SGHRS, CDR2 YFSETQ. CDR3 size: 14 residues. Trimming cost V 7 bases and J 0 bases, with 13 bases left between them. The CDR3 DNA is TGCGCCAGCGGAGACGCAGGTATGAACACTGAAGCTTTCTTT. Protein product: CASGDAGMNTEAFF.

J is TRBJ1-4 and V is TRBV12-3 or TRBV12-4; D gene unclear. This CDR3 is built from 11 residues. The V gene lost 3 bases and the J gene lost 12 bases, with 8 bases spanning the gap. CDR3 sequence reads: CASSFGNELFF. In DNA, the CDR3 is TGTGCCAGCAGTTTTGGGAACGAACTGTTTTTT.